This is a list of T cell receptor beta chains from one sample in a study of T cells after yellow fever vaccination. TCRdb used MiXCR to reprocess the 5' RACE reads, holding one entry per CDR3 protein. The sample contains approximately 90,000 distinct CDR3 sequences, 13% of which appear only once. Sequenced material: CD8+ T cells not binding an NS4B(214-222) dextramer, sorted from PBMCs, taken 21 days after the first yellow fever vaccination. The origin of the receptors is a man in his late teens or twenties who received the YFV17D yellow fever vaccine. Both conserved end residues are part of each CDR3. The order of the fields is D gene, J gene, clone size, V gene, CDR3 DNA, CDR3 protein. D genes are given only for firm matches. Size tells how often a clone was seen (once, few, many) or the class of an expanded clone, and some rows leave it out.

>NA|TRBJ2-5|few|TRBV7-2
TGTGCCAGCAGCTTATATCCAGAGCGCTTCCAAGAGACCCAGTACTTC
CASSLYPERFQETQYF
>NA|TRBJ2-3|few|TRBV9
TGTGCCAGCAGCGTAGCGACAACTTCGGCAGATACGCAGTATTTT
CASSVATTSADTQYF
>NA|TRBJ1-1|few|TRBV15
TGTGCCACCAGCAGTCGACGGGGTGAAGCTTTCTTT
CATSSRRGEAFF
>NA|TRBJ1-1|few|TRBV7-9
TGTGCCAGCAGCCTACCAAATGGACAGAACACTGAAGCTTTCTTT
CASSLPNGQNTEAFF
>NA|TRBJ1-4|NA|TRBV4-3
TGCGCCAGCAGCCAAAACACGGAAAATGAAAAACTGTTTTTT
CASSQNTENEKLFF
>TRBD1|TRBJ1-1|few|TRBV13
TGTGCCAGCAGCCCAAGTCCGGGACAGGGGCCGAACACTGAAGCTTTCTTT
CASSPSPGQGPNTEAFF
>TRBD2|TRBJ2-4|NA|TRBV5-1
TGCGCCAGCAGCTTAGCGGGGCTCTTTGACATTCAGTACTTC
CASSLAGLFDIQYF
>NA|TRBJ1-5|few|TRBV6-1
TGTGCCAGCAGTGAAGCCCCACTGACTAGCAATCAGCCCCAGCATTTT
CASSEAPLTSNQPQHF
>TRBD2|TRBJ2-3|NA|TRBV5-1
TGCGCCAGCAGCTTGGGTCTCGCACTAGCGGGGGGGCCGGGGTTCAGCACAGATACGCAGTATTTT
CASSLGLALAGGPGFSTDTQYF
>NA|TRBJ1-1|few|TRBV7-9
TGTGCCAGCAGCTTAGCGCTTACCACTGAAGCTTTCTTT
CASSLALTTEAFF
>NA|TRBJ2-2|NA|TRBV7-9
TGTGCCAGCACCAATCTGGAAACCGGGGAGCTGTTTTTT
CASTNLETGELFF
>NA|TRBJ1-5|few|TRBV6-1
TGTGCCAGCAGCCTCAACCCCGGGCCCAATCAGCCCCAGCATTTT
CASSLNPGPNQPQHF
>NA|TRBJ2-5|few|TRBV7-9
TGTGCCAGCAGCAACCTGGGCGGGCCCTCAGAGACCCAGTACTTC
CASSNLGGPSETQYF
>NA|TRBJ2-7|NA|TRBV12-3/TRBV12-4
TGTGCCAGCAGCCCTTCAGAGGGTCCCTACGAGCAGTACTTC
CASSPSEGPYEQYF
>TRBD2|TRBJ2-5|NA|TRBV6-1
TGTGCCAGTCGCGAGCGGGGGTCCCAAGAGACCCAGTACTTC
CASRERGSQETQYF
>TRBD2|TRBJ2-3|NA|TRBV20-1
TGCAGTGCTATCCGGACTAGCGGGATCACAGATACGCAGTATTTT
CSAIRTSGITDTQYF
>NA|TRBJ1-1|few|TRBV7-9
TGTGCCAGCAGCTTAACGAACACTGAAGCTTTCTTT
CASSLTNTEAFF
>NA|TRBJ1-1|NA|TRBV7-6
TGTGCCAGCAGCTACGGGACGGGGAACACTGAAGCTTTCTTT
CASSYGTGNTEAFF
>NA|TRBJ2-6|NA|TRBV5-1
TGCGCCAGCAGCTTGGGACAGGTGGTGGATAGGGCCAACGTCCTGACTTTC
CASSLGQVVDRANVLTF
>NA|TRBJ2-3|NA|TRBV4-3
TGCGCCAGCAGCCAAGATGGGCCTGGGGGCACAGATACGCAGTATTTT
CASSQDGPGGTDTQYF
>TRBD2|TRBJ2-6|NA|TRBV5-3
TGTGCCAAACTTCTGGGCGGGACTACAGGTAGTTCTGGGGCCAACGTCCTGACTTTC
CAKLLGGTTGSSGANVLTF
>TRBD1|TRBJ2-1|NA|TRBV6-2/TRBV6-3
TGTGCCAGCAGTTTTACAGGGGGCTCCGGGAATGAGCAGTTCTTC
CASSFTGGSGNEQFF
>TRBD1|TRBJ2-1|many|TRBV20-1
TGCAGTGCTAGAGGGACAGGGGGCTCCTACAATGAGCAGTTCTTC
CSARGTGGSYNEQFF
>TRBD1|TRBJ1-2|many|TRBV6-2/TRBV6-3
TGTGCCAGCAGAGACGGACAGGGCTTAAACTATGGCTACACCTTC
CASRDGQGLNYGYTF
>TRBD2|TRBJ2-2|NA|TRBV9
TGTGCCAGCAGCGGGACTAGCGGGTTGGACACCGGGGAGCTGTTTTTT
CASSGTSGLDTGELFF
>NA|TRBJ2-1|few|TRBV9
TGTGCCAGCAACGGGCCCTCAGGGGAGCAGTTCTTC
CASNGPSGEQFF
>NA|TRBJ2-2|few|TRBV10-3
TGTGCCATCAGTGATGGGGGAGGGGAGCTGTTTTTT
CAISDGGGELFF
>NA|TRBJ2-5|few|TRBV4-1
TGCGCCAGCAGTCAATGGGGGGAAGAGACCCAGTACTTC
CASSQWGEETQYF
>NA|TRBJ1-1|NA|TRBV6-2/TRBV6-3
TGTGCCAGCGGGGGGCTCCAGGCGAACACTGAAGCTTTCTTT
CASGGLQANTEAFF
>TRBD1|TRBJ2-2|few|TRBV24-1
TGTGCCACCAGTGATTACAACAGGGGTACCGGGGAGCTGTTTTTT
CATSDYNRGTGELFF
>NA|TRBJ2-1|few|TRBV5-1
TGCGCCAGCAGCCTGGACAATGAGCAGTTCTTC
CASSLDNEQFF
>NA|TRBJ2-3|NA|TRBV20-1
TGCAGTGCTAGGAGGACAGATACGCAGTATTTT
CSARRTDTQYF
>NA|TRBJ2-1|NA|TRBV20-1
TGCAGTACCGAGGGGGTGGATAGGACTTTGAATGAGCAGTTCTTC
CSTEGVDRTLNEQFF
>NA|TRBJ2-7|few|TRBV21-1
TGTGCCAGCAGCAAGAATGGTACAGGGAAAGGGTTAGCCGTTTTC
CASSKNGTGKGLAVF
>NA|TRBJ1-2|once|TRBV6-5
TGTGCCAGCAGTTACTGGGACCTCAAGGGGAGCTATGGCTACACCTTC
CASSYWDLKGSYGYTF
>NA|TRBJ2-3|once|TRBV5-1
TGCGCCAGCAGCTTGGAACCGGCAGATTCCCTGGGAGATACGCAGTATTTT
CASSLEPADSLGDTQYF
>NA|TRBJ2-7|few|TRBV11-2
TGTGCCAGCAGCTTAGTTACGGGTGCCTACGAGCAGTACTTC
CASSLVTGAYEQYF
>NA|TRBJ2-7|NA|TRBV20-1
TGCAGTGCTAGAGAAAGACACCGCACCGTCTACGAGCAGTACTTC
CSARERHRTVYEQYF
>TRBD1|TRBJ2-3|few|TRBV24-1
TGTGCCACCAGTCGAGGCAGGGGGCGCCCAGATACGCAGTATTTT
CATSRGRGRPDTQYF
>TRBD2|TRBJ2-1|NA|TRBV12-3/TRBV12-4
TGTGCCAGCAGGGACGGGACTAGCGAATACAATGAGCAGTTCTTC
CASRDGTSEYNEQFF
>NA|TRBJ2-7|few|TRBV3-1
TGTGCCAGCAGCCAAGGGGTAGGAAACTACGAGCAGTACTTC
CASSQGVGNYEQYF
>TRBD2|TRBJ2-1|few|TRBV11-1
TGTGCCAGCAGCTCCCCTTGGGGGGGGAAGTCCTACAATGAGCAGTTCTTC
CASSSPWGGKSYNEQFF
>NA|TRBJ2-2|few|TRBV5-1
TGCGCCAGCAGCAGGAGAAGAGGAGCTACCGGGGAGCTGTTTTTT
CASSRRRGATGELFF
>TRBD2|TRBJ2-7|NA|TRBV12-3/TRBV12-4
TGTGCCAGCAGTTCATACGGGAGGGCGTCCTACGAGCAGTACTTC
CASSSYGRASYEQYF
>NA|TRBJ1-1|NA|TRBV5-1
TGCGCCAGCAGCTACGCCGGGGCGAACACTGAAGCTTTCTTT
CASSYAGANTEAFF
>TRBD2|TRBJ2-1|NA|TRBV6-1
TGTGCCAGCAGTCCCGGACTAGCGGGGATCAATGAGCAGTTCTTC
CASSPGLAGINEQFF
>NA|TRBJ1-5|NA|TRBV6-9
TGTGCCAGCAGCGCCCGGATTCAGCCCCAGCATTTT
CASSARIQPQHF
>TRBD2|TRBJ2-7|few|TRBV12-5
TGTGCTAGTGGTTTGGTGGGACTAGCGGCCTACGAGCAGTACTTC
CASGLVGLAAYEQYF
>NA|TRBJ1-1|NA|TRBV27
TGTGCCAGCAGTTTACAGATGAACACTGAAGCTTTCTTT
CASSLQMNTEAFF
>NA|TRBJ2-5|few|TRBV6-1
TGTGCCAGCAGCCCCCTCCGCTTATGGGAGACCCAGTACTTC
CASSPLRLWETQYF
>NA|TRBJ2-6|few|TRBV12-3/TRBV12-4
TGTGCCAGCAGTTTATCGGCAGATGGGGCCAACGTCCTGACTTTC
CASSLSADGANVLTF
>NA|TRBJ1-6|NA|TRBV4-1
TGCGCCAGCAGCCAAGATTGGGGGGACATAAATTCACCCCTCCACTTT
CASSQDWGDINSPLHF
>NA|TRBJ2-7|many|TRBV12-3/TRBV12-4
TGTGCCAGCAGTTCGGGCTCCTACGAGCAGTACTTC
CASSSGSYEQYF